The 16 T cell receptor beta chains listed next were all sequenced from one sample in a study of blood T cell repertoires in COVID-19. Measured with immunoSEQ multiplex PCR; TCRdb has only the in-frame clones, and not every one. The repertoire consists of 60,000 to 70,000 clones, with roughly 74% occurring once and the leading ten covering roughly 28%. Sequenced: peripheral blood. The receptors come from a woman at least 80 years old with acute or convalescent COVID-19.

The chain carries TRBV27 and TRBJ1-6, with D possibly TRBD1 on 6 matching bases. V was pared by 2 bases and J by 7 bases, with 15 bases between. The CDR3 contains 16 residues. The V gene's germline CDR1 is MNHEY and CDR2 SMNVEV (reference sequence). The CDR3 here is CASSLISDRGNSPLHF. For the CDR3, the DNA is TGTGCCAGCAGTTTAATTTCGGACAGAGGCAATTCACCCCTCCACTTT.

CDR3 in amino acids: CASSRAGTGVEKLFF. Written as DNA, the CDR3 is TGTGCCAGCAGCCGCGCCGGGACAGGGGTCGAAAAACTGTTTTTT. The V call is TRBV11-2, the J call TRBJ1-4; 10 bases are a match to TRBD1. The trim removed 5 bases at V and 8 bases at J, leaving 8 bases unmatched. The CDR3 spans 15 residues. Germline V gene data show CDR1 as SGHAT and CDR2 as FQNNGV.

V usage is TRBV5-1 and J usage is TRBJ2-7, with D possibly TRBD2 on 6 matching bases. The CDR3 runs 15 residues. Germline loops: CDR1 SGHRS, CDR2 YFSETQ. The V and J ends lost 0 bases and 1 base respectively, with 11 bases between them. In DNA, the CDR3 is TGCGCCAGCAGCTTGGTGGGTGGGGGGTCCTACGAGCAGTACTTC. This translates into CASSLVGGGSYEQYF.

V and J are TRBV18 and TRBJ2-1; a possible D gene is TRBD2 (6 bases). The germline V gene has CDR1 KGHSH and CDR2 LQKENI. V was clipped by 2 bases and J by 5 bases, with 13 bases between them. This CDR3 is 15 amino acids long. The CDR3 DNA reads as TGTGCCAGCTCACCATTGCTTAGGGAGGACAATGAGCAGTTCTTC. Amino acid sequence: CASSPLLREDNEQFF.

There are a few counts of this clone. The chain has TRBV15 and TRBJ2-3; 9 bases map to TRBD2. This CDR3 has 18 residues. J gave up 0 bases and V 0 bases, and 7 bases lay outside the gene matches. Germline V gene lookup returns CDR1 LNHNV and CDR2 YYDKDF (reference sequence). This CDR3 is CATSRDILAGVSTDTQYF. The CDR3 DNA follows: TGTGCCACCAGCAGAGATATTTTAGCGGGAGTCAGCACAGATACGCAGTATTTT.

The chain couples TRBV11-2 to TRBJ2-1; 9 positions match TRBD2. This CDR3 region has 17 residues. V lost 2 bases and J lost 0; bases outside the gene matches: 5. Germline V CDR1 and CDR2: SGHAT, FQNNGV. DNA of the CDR3: TGTGCCAGCAGCTTAACTAGCGGGTATCTCTCCTACAATGAGCAGTTCTTC. This codes for CASSLTSGYLSYNEQFF. The full variable domain, its missing parts supplied by reference TRBV11-2 and TRBJ2-1, is EAGVAQSPRYKIIEKRQSVAFWCNPISGHATLYWYQQILGQGPKLLIQFQNNGVVDDSQLPKDRFSAERLKGVDSTLKIQPAKLEDSAVYLCASSLTSGYLSYNEQFFGPGTRLTVL.

V is TRBV28 and J is TRBJ1-4; D remains unclear. Germline values: CDR1 MDHEN, CDR2 SYDVKM. This CDR3 region has 15 residues. The V gene lost 5 bases and the J gene lost 2 bases, with 12 bases spanning the gap. CDR3 DNA: TGTGCCAGCAGTCCCCCGACACTGACTAATGAAAAACTGTTTTTT. Translation: CASSPPTLTNEKLFF.

The chain uses TRBV6-1 and TRBJ2-5; 9 nucleotides agree with TRBD1. V shed 2 bases and J 4 bases; nucleotides not matched to a gene: 14. Germline V gene sequence: CDR1 MNHNS, CDR2 SASEGT. The CDR3 runs 18 residues. The chain's CDR3 is CASSEYFPGQGGRETQYF. The CDR3 region has the DNA TGTGCCAGCAGTGAATACTTTCCGGGACAGGGAGGTAGAGAGACCCAGTACTTC.

The chain recombines TRBV3-1 (or the pseudogene TRBV3-2) with TRBJ2-7; unclear D gene. The germline V and J ends were trimmed by 1 base and 0 bases, with 10 bases remaining between them. The germline V gene encodes CDR1 LGHDT and CDR2 YNNKEL (reference sequence). CDR3 length equals 15 residues. The CDR3 loop reads CASSQGAADSYEQYF. The CDR3 nucleotides read TGTGCCAGCAGCCAAGGGGCAGCCGACTCCTACGAGCAGTACTTC.

V is TRBV28 and J is TRBJ2-6; D may be TRBD1 (6 bases). The CDR3 has 17 residues. CDR1 is MDHEN, CDR2 SYDVKM, per germline. V lost 3 bases, J lost 0 bases, and 12 bases lay in between. The CDR3 DNA sequence: TGTGCCAGCAGTTTGGGACAACGAACCTCTGGGGCCAACGTCCTGACTTTC. The encoded protein is CASSLGQRTSGANVLTF.

This clone was observed a handful of times. The CDR3 is CASTEVADTDTQYF. In DNA form, the CDR3 reads TGTGCCAGCACCGAGGTGGCAGACACAGATACGCAGTATTTT. The chain is built from TRBV6-5 and TRBJ2-3; no clear D. Trimming stripped 7 bases from V and 2 bases from J, with 13 bases between. CDR1 is MNHEY and CDR2 is SVGAGI in the germline V gene. The length of the CDR3 is 14 residues.

The chain employs TRBV10-3 and TRBJ2-5; 8 bases map to TRBD1. The CDR3 covers 17 residues. The germline gives CDR1 ENHRY, CDR2 SYGVKD. V was pared by 0 bases and J by 7 bases, with 13 bases of the junction left unmatched. This CDR3 reads CAISESRTGTMGGTQYF. The CDR3 region has the DNA TGTGCCATCAGTGAGTCGAGGACAGGGACGATGGGTGGGACCCAGTACTTC.

The rearrangement joins TRBV10-3 to TRBJ2-7; TRBD2 aligns across 7 bases. The CDR3 length is 15 residues. The V and J ends lost 8 bases and 9 bases, in that order; junction bases with no gene match: 19. Germline V gene lookup returns CDR1 ENHRY and CDR2 SYGVKD. Here the CDR3 DNA reads TGTGCCATCCGCGCGGAAGGAGCGGGACCCATTGCGCAGTACTTC. Translation gives CAIRAEGAGPIAQYF.

This clone appeared a single time. The chain links TRBV7-2 to TRBJ2-1; the D is unclear. The V and J ends lost 1 base and 6 bases respectively, with 7 bases between them. The CDR3 contains 13 residues. Germline V gene lookup returns CDR1 SGHTA and CDR2 FQGNSA. The CDR3 DNA is TGTGCCAGCAGCTTAGGGGCTCGCAATGAGCAGTTCTTC. Its translation: CASSLGARNEQFF.

This clone has only a few counts. This chain uses TRBV4-2 with TRBJ1-1; a weak D match, TRBD1 (5 bases). V was pared by 3 bases and J by 1 base, with 12 bases between. CDR1 LGHNA and CDR2 YNFKEQ come from the germline V gene. This CDR3 spans 15 amino acids. The DNA for the CDR3 is TGTGCCAGCAGCCATTACGTTGACAGGAACACTGAAGCTTTCTTT. It encodes CASSHYVDRNTEAFF.

This chain joins TRBV29-1 and TRBJ2-7; TRBD1 is a possible D gene (5 bases). The CDR3 is 12 amino acids. In germline, CDR1 is SQVTM, CDR2 ANQGSEA. V lost 4 bases to trimming and J lost 0 bases, with 7 bases between them. CDR3 loop: CSVATASYEQYF. The CDR3 region has the DNA TGCAGCGTTGCGACAGCCTCCTACGAGCAGTACTTC.